This record covers a single T cell receptor beta chain. No antigen is known for it. Per-base qualities were not stored, and no clone one base away is much larger. The data are from a study of PD-1 blockade in classical Hodgkin lymphoma (dated by TCRdb to 2018 to 2021). At the level of the whole study: Nivolumab dosing was 3 mg/kg intravenously every 2 weeks, continuing until either disease progression or unacceptable toxicity. To define a peripheral blood immune signature of response to PD-1 blockade in classical Hodgkin lymphoma, the study combined TCR beta sequencing with CyTOF. What the work shows at the level of the full study, not this receptor alone: Trial patients achieving complete response had baseline diversity similar to newly diagnosed patients, whereas partial responders and progressors had significantly lower diversity. Baseline TCR diversity was reported as lower in newly diagnosed patients than in healthy donors, and lower still in relapsed/refractory patients. Diversity was lower in patients who began nivolumab less than 1 year after ASCT, so these patients were left out of later analyses to avoid confounding by immune reconstitution. The study was restricted to a single clinical trial cohort, and the causes of repertoire differences, possibly disease activity or prior therapy, were left undefined. CD4+ but not CD8+ TCR diversity rose significantly by C4D1 (p=0.0027 vs p=0.16), most apparent in complete responders (p=0.02).

The Qiagen DNeasy kit was used to extract genomic DNA from unsorted PBMCs and from the negatively selected CD4+ and CD8+ fractions. Using primers that anneal to V and J segments, immunoSEQ multiplex PCR amplified the TCR beta CDR3 regions. Amplification bias was minimized using a synthetic immune receptor repertoire, and residual bias was removed computationally after sequencing. Under the source paper's analysis protocol: Custom Python scripts were used to quantify repertoire diversity as the Shannon entropy index. Unsorted, CD4+ and CD8+ repertoires were analyzed separately, except for combined analyses in which CD4+ and CD8+ sequences were merged in silico. Clonal expansion was defined as a frequency increase of at least 2-fold after treatment compared with C1D1, and clones undetected at baseline were assigned a pseudocount of 0.5. Clones with 0 or 1 copy at C1D1 were defined as singleton clones, while clones with 2 or more copies were defined as non-singleton clones. By matching protein sequences in sorted samples from the same patient, clones expanded in unsorted samples were annotated as CD4+, CD8+ or unknown. Diversity changes from C1D1 to C4D1 were tested in paired samples using Wilcoxon tests. TCRdb obtained this table from immuneACCESS and retained in-frame rearrangements with V and J assigned. These tables miss some clones; where compared with another copy, unresolved V genes account for less than half of the shortfall, and the remainder is unexplained. D and trimming come from the DNA, and the V and J calls and clone size come from that table. The sample yields tens of thousands of clones; over 75% were counted once. Together, the top ten hold 9.4% of the sample.

This specimen's time point label, interpreted: cycle 4 day 1 (C4D1), after five to seven weeks of nivolumab. All trial patients had relapsed after autologous stem cell transplantation, with cohorts A, B and C differing in prior brentuximab vedotin exposure. The trial cohort was composed of some 57 patients with relapsed/refractory classical Hodgkin lymphoma, for whom complete response, partial response or progressive disease was recorded as best overall response. Single-agent nivolumab was administered to trial patients in the multi-cohort phase II CheckMate 205 trial. Best overall response was determined by an independent review committee according to the 2007 International Working Group response criteria. PBMCs from the trial were collected at three points: immediately before nivolumab initiation (C1D1), and during therapy at cycle 2 day 1 and cycle 4 day 1. Peripheral blood was collected in 8 mL Vacutainer Cell Preparation Tubes, from which PBMCs were isolated by centrifugation and then cryopreserved.

The CDR3 goes from the cysteine to the phenylalanine over 19 residues. Of the read, only the CDR3 DNA is kept; its 57 bases are in frame from base 1. For this chain, trimming is 10 bases at the V end and 3 bases at the J end, and the number of junction bases without a gene match is 22. The germline V gene encodes CDR1 MNHGY and CDR2 SAAAGT. The specimen was peripheral blood mononuclear cells (PBMCs), collected before the fourth cycle of nivolumab. Recombination joined TRBV6-8 with TRBJ1-5; TRBD1 lines up with 9 middle nucleotides. The TCR comes from a human donor with classical Hodgkin lymphoma. The encoded CDR3 is CANRYIGQGQQVDNQPQHF. The nucleotides read TGTGCCAATCGTTACATAGGACAGGGGCAACAGGTGGACAATCAGCCCCAGCATTTT.